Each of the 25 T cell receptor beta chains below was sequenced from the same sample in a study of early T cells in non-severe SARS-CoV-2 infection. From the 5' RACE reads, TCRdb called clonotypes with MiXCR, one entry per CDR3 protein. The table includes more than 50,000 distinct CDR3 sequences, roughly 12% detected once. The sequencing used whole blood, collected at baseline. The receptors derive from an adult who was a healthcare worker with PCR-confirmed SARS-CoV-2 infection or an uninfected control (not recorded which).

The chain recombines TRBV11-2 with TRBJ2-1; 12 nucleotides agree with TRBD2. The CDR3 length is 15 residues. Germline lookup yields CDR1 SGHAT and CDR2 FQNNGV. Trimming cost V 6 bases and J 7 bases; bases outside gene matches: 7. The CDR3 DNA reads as TGTGCCAGCAGGCCCGGACTAGCGGGATGGAATGAGCAGTTCTTC. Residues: CASRPGLAGWNEQFF.

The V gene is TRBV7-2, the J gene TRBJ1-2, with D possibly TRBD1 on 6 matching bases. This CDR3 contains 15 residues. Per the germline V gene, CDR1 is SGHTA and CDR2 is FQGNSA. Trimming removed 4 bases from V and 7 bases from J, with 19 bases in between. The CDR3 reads CASSSGPGTRSGYTF. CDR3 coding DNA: TGTGCCAGCAGCTCCGGGCCAGGGACAAGGAGTGGCTACACCTTC. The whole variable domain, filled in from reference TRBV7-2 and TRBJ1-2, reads GAGVSQSPSNKVTEKGKDVELRCDPISGHTALYWYRQSLGQGLEFLIYFQGNSAPDKSGLPSDRFSAERTGGSVSTLTIQRTQQEDSAVYLCASSSGPGTRSGYTFGSGTRLTVV.

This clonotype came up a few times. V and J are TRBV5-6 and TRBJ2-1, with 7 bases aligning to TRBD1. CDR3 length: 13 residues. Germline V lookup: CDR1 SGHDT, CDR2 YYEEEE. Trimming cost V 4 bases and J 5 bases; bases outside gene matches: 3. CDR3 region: CASSPGGNNEQFF. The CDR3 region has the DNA TGTGCCAGCAGCCCAGGGGGTAACAATGAGCAGTTCTTC.

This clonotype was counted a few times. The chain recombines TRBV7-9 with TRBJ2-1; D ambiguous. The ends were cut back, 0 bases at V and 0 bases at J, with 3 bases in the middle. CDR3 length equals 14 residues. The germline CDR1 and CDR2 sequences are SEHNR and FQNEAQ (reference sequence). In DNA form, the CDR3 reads TGTGCCAGCAGCTTAGCCAGCTCCTACAATGAGCAGTTCTTC. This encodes CASSLASSYNEQFF.

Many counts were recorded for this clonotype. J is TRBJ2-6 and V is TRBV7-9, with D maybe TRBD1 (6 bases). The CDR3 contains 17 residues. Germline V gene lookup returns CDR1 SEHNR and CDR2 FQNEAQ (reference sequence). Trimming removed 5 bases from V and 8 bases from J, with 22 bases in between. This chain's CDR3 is CASSVMTGSDRTNVLTF. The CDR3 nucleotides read TGTGCCAGCAGCGTCATGACAGGTTCGGATCGGACCAACGTCCTGACTTTC.

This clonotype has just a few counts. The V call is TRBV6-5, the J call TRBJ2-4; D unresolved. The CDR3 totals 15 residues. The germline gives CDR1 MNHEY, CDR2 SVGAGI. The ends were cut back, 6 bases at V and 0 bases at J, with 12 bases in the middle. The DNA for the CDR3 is TGTGCCAGCAGCTCCGGACGATTAGCCAAAAACATTCAGTACTTC. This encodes CASSSGRLAKNIQYF.

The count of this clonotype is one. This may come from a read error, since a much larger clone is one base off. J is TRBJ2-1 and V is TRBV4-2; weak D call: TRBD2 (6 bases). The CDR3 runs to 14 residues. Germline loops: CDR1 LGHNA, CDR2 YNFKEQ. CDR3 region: CASSGGLTQGEQLF. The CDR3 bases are TGTGCCAGCAGCGGGGGACTTACCCAAGGAGAGCAGCTCTTC.

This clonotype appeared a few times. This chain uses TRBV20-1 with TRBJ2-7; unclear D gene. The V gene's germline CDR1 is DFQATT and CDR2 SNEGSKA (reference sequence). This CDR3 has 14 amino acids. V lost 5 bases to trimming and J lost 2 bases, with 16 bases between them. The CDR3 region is CSALPPYLTYEQYF. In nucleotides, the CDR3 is TGCAGTGCTCTCCCCCCGTACCTGACCTACGAGCAGTACTTC.

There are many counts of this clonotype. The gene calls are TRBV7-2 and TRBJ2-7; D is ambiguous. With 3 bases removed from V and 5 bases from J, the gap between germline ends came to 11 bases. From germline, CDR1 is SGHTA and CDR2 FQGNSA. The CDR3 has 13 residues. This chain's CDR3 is CASSFTPGNEQYF. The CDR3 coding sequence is TGTGCCAGCAGCTTTACTCCAGGAAACGAGCAGTACTTC.

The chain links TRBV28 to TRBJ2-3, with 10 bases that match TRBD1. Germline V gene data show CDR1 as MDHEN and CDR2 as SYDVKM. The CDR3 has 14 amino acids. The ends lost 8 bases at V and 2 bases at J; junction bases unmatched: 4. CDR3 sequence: CASGQGVPTDTQYF. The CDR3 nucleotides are TGTGCCAGCGGACAGGGGGTTCCCACAGATACGCAGTATTTT.

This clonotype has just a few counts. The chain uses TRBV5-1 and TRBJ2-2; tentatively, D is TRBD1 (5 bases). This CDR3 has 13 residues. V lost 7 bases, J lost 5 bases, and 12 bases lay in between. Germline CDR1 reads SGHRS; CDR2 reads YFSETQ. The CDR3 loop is CASCPGITGELFF. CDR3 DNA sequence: TGCGCCAGCTGCCCAGGGATAACCGGGGAGCTGTTTTTT. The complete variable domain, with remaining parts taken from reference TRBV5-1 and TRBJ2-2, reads KAGVTQTPRYLIKTRGQQVTLSCSPISGHRSVSWYQQTPGQGLQFLFEYFSETQRNKGNFPGRFSGRQFSNSRSEMNVSTLELGDSALYLCASCPGITGELFFGEGSRLTVL.

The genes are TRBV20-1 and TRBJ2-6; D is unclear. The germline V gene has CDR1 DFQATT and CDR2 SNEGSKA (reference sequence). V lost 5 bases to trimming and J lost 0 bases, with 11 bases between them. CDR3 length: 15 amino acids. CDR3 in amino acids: CSAPLSLSGANVLTF. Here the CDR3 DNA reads TGCAGTGCTCCCCTTAGTCTCTCTGGGGCCAACGTCCTGACTTTC.

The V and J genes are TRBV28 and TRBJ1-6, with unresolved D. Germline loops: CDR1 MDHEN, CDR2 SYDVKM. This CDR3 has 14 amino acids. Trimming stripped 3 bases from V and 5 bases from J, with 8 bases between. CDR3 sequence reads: CASSFNRNNSPLHF. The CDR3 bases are TGTGCCAGCAGTTTTAATCGAAATAATTCACCCCTCCACTTT.

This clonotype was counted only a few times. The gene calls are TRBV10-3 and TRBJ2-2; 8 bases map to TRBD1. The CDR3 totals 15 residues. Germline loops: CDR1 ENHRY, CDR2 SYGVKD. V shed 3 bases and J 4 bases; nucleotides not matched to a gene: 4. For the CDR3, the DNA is TGTGCCATCAGTGAAAGGACAGGGTCCACCGGGGAGCTGTTTTTT. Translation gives CAISERTGSTGELFF.

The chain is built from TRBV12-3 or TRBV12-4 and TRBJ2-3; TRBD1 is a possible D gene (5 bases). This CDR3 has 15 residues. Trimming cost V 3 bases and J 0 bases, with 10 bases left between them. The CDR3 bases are TGTGCCAGCAGTTTCGGAAGACAGAGCACAGATACGCAGTATTTT. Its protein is CASSFGRQSTDTQYF.

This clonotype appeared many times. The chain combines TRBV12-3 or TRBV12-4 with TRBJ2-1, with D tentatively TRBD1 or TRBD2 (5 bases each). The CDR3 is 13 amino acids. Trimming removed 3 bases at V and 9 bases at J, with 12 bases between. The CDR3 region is CASSFGRGIEQFF. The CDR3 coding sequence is TGTGCCAGCAGTTTTGGTCGGGGCATTGAGCAGTTCTTC.

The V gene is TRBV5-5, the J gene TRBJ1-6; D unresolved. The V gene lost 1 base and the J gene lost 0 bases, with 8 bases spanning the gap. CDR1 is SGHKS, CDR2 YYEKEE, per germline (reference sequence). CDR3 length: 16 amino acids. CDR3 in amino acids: CASSLYRDSYNSPLHF. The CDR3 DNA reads TGTGCCAGCAGCTTGTATAGGGACTCCTATAATTCACCCCTCCACTTT.

CDR3 coding DNA: TGTGCCAGTATCGGGACTAGCGGGAGACTTGGTACGCAGTATTTT. Translation: CASIGTSGRLGTQYF. The V and J genes are TRBV19 and TRBJ2-3; 14 bases align to TRBD2. This CDR3 has 15 residues. Germline CDR1 is LNHDA and CDR2 is SQIVND (reference sequence). Trimming removed 7 bases from V and 8 bases from J; junction bases left unmatched: 8.

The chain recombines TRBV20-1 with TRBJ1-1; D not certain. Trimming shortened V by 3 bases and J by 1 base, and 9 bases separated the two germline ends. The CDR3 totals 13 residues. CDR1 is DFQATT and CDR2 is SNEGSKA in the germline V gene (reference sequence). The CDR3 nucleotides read TGCAGTGCTAGGAAAGACGGGAACACTGAAGCTTTCTTT. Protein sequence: CSARKDGNTEAFF.

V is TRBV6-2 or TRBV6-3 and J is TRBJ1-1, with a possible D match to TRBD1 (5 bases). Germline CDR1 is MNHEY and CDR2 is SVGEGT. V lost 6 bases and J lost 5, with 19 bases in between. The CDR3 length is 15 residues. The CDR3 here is CASRPTPPEGTEAFF. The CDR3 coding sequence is TGTGCCAGCAGACCTACCCCTCCTGAGGGGACTGAAGCTTTCTTT.

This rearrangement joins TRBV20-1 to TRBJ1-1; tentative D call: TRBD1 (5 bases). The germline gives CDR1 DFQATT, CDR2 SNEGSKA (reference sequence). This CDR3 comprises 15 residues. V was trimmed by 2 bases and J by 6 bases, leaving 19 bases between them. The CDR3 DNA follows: TGCAGTGCTAGATTGTCCGCCAGGGAGAGGGCTGAAGCTTTCTTT. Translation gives CSARLSARERAEAFF.

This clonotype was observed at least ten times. CDR3 sequence: CASSFGQGSGSINSPLHF. The CDR3 DNA sequence: TGTGCCAGCAGCTTCGGACAGGGGAGTGGGTCGATTAATTCACCCCTCCACTTT. J is TRBJ1-6 and V is TRBV11-2; TRBD1 matches 9 bases. This CDR3 contains 18 residues. The J segment lost 6 bases and the V segment lost 3 bases, leaving 12 bases of the junction unmatched. The germline CDR1 and CDR2 sequences are SGHAT and FQNNGV.

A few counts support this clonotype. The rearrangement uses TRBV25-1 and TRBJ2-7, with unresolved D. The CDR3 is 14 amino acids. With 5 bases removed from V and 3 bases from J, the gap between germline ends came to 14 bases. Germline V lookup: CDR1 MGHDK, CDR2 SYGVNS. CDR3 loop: CASSSDGFNYEQYF. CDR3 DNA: TGTGCCAGCAGTTCGGACGGATTTAACTACGAGCAGTACTTC.

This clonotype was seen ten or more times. The CDR3 DNA is TGCAGTGCTAGTCTCGGTAGCCGGGGACAGGGGATGAATACGCAGTATTTT. This sequence encodes CSASLGSRGQGMNTQYF. The rearrangement uses TRBV20-1 and TRBJ2-3, with 10 bases identical to TRBD1. This CDR3 region has 17 residues. Trimming cost V 3 bases and J 7 bases; bases outside gene matches: 16. Per germline, CDR1 DFQATT and CDR2 SNEGSKA (reference sequence).

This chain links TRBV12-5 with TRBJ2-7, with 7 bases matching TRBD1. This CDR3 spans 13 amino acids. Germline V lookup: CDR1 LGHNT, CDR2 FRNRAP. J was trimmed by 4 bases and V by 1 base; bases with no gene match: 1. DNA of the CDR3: TGTGCTAGTGGTTTGGACAGGGGATACGAGCAGTACTTC. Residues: CASGLDRGYEQYF.